This T cell receptor beta chain was captured by sequencing in a study of blood T cell repertoires in COVID-19. Only in-frame clones appear in the TCRdb table, and some are missing; sequencing was by immunoSEQ multiplex PCR. Seen here are roughly 99,000 clones, 85% to 90% observed once, and the top ten hold roughly 2%. This sequence originates from a man aged 50 to 60 with COVID-19, enrolled during active disease. Source material: peripheral blood.

This chain's CDR3 is CASSRTRESTEAFF. The CDR3 DNA reads TGCGCCAGCAGCCGTACACGGGAGTCTACTGAAGCTTTCTTT. The chain combines TRBV4-3 with TRBJ1-1; D is uncertain. The CDR3 contains 14 residues. V was pared by 4 bases and J by 5 bases, with 14 bases between. The germline V gene has CDR1 LGHNA and CDR2 YSLEER.